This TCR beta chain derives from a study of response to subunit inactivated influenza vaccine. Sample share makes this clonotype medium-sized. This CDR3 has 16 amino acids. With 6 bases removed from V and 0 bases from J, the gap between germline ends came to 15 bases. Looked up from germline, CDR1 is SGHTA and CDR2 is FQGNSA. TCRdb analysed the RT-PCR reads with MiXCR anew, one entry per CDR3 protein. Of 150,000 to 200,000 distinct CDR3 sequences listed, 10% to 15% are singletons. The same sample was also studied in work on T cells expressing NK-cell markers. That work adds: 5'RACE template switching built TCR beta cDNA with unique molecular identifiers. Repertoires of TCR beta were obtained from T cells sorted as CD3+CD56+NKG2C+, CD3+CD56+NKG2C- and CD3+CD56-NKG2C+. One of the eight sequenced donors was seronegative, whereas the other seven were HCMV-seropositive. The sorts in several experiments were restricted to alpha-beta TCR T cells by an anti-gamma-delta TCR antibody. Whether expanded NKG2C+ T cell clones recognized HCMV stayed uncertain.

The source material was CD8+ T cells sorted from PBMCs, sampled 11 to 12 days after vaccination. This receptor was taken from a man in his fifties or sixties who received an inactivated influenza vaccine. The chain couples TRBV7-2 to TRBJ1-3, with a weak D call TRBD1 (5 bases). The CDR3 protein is CASRSGTDVSGNTIYF. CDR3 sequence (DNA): TGTGCCAGCAGATCCGGGACTGACGTCTCTGGAAACACCATATATTTT.